The clone carrying this T cell receptor (beta chain) was observed at least ten times. Its matching antigen is unknown. This specimen belongs to a study of T cells in Graves' hyperthyroidism and ophthalmopathy. Study at large: Peripheral blood was collected at initial diagnosis, before any treatment.

What was amplified from RNA transcripts were TCR beta CDR3 regions. HTBI primers drove first-round RT-PCR of the TCR CDR3. TCRdb used MiXCR to reprocess the multiplex PCR reads, holding one entry per CDR3 protein. The sample lists fewer than 750,000 distinct CDR3 sequences; about 14% were seen once. Trimming removed 0 bases at V and 9 bases at J, with 18 bases between. Germline CDR1 reads MDHEN; CDR2 reads SYDVKM. This CDR3 has 16 residues. Regarding the study as a whole: Ophthalmopathy was identified by the model a median 6.5 months ahead of onset.

Based on clinical symptoms, serum thyroxine and TRAb, thyroid ultrasound and orbital computed tomography, diagnoses were reached. The clonotype originates from a woman between 50 and 59 years old with Graves' ophthalmopathy. V is TRBV28 and J is TRBJ1-5; D possibly corresponds to TRBD1 (6 bases). Sequences were obtained from blood. Here the CDR3 DNA reads TGTGCCAGCAGTTTATGGAACCAGGGGTGGGATAGGCCCCAGCATTTT. Translation: CASSLWNQGWDRPQHF. Full variable domain (outside the CDR3, taken from reference TRBV28 and TRBJ1-5): DVKVTQSSRYLVKRTGEKVFLECVQDMDHENMFWYRQDPGLGLRLIYFSYDVKMKEKGDIPEGYSVSREKKERFSLILESASTNQTSMYLCASSLWNQGWDRPQHFGDGTRLSIL.